These T cell receptor beta chains were read from a single sample in a study of identical twins. Via MiXCR, TCRdb re-called the 5' RACE reads, giving one row per CDR3 protein. The sample carries 1.5 million to 2 million distinct CDR3 sequences, roughly a third recorded once. The sequenced sample was cord blood. These receptor sequences come from a newborn girl in good health. The CDR3 runs from the conserved cysteine through the conserved F or W. The D gene is left open where the match is weak. Size tells how often a clone was seen (once, few, many) or the class of an expanded clone, and some rows leave it out.

TRBD1,once,TRBV20-1,TRBJ1-5,14,TGCAGTGCTAGCTCACAGGGGGGCAATCAGCCCCAGCATTTT,CSASSQGGNQPQHF
-,few,TRBV30,TRBJ2-7,12,TGTGCCTACTCGGGACAAAACTACGAGCAGTACTTC,CAYSGQNYEQYF
-,-,TRBV29-1,TRBJ1-2,11,TGCAGCGTTGAGCGACGGCTTGGCTACACCTTC,CSVERRLGYTF
-,few,TRBV20-1,TRBJ1-2,13,TGCAGTGCTAGTTTAGCAGGGCTCTATGGCTACACCTTC,CSASLAGLYGYTF
-,few,TRBV20-1,TRBJ1-5,16,TGCAGTGCTAGAGCCCGGTTTTCGAGGAACGGTCAGCCCCAGCATTTT,CSARARFSRNGQPQHF
TRBD1,few,TRBV5-1,TRBJ2-7,17,TGCGCCAGCAGCTTAAAGGGACAGGGTGACTCACTCTACGAGCAGTACTTC,CASSLKGQGDSLYEQYF
TRBD2,few,TRBV10-3,TRBJ2-1,14,TGTGCCAACGCCGGGACTAGCGTTGGCAATGAGCAGTTCTTC,CANAGTSVGNEQFF
-,-,TRBV6-6,TRBJ2-7,14,TGTGCCAGCAGTTACCGCCAAGGATACAATGAGCAGTACTTC,CASSYRQGYNEQYF
-,-,TRBV2,TRBJ1-5,15,TGTGCCAGCAGTGAAGCGCGGCAGGGGAATCAGCCCCAGCATTTT,CASSEARQGNQPQHF
-,-,TRBV9,TRBJ2-7,14,TGTGCCAGTAGTATATACGGGAGTGCCTACGAGCAGTACTTC,CASSIYGSAYEQYF
TRBD1,-,TRBV12-3/TRBV12-4,TRBJ1-2,14,TGTGCCAGCAGCACCGGGACAGGGAAATATGGCTACACCTTC,CASSTGTGKYGYTF
-,once,TRBV2,TRBJ2-1,12,TGTGCCAGCAGCCTCCAGGGGAATGCGCAGTTCTTC,CASSLQGNAQFF
TRBD2,few,TRBV7-2,TRBJ2-3,16,TGTGCCAGCATCCTCGGGATTATCGGGAGGCCAGATACGCAGTATTTT,CASILGIIGRPDTQYF
TRBD2,few,TRBV11-3,TRBJ2-3,19,TGTGCCAGCAGCACCCGCGGACTAGCGGGCACGGTTAGCACAGATACGCAGTATTTT,CASSTRGLAGTVSTDTQYF
TRBD2,-,TRBV28,TRBJ2-3,14,TGTGCCAGCAGGCGGGGGGCGGGCACAGATACGCAGTATTTT,CASRRGAGTDTQYF
TRBD1,-,TRBV6-5,TRBJ1-4,15,TGTGCCAGCACCGGCAGGGGGCGCGGTAATGAAAAACTGTTTTTT,CASTGRGRGNEKLFF
-,-,TRBV2,TRBJ2-4,21,TGTGCCAGCAGTGTACCAAAGCCAGGGGCGCAGATTGCGGGACCTTACAATGAGCAGTACTTC,CASSVPKPGAQIAGPYNEQYF
TRBD2,-,TRBV4-2,TRBJ2-3,16,TGTGCCAGCAGCCAAGCTTGGACTAGCGGCACAGATACGCAGTATTTT,CASSQAWTSGTDTQYF